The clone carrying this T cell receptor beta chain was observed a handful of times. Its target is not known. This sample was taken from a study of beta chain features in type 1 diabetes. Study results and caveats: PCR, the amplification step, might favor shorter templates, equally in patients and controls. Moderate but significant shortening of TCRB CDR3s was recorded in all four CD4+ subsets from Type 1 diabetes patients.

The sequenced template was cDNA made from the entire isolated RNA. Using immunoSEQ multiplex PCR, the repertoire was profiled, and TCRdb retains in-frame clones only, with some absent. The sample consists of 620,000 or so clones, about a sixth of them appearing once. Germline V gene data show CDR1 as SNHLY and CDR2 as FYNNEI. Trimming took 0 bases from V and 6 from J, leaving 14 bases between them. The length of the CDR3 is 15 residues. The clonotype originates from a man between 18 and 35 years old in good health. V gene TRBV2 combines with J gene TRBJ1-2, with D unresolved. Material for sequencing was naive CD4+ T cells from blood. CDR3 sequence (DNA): TGTGCCAGCAGTGAAGCGCTACGGCCAGCTCATGGCTACACCTTC. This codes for CASSEALRPAHGYTF.